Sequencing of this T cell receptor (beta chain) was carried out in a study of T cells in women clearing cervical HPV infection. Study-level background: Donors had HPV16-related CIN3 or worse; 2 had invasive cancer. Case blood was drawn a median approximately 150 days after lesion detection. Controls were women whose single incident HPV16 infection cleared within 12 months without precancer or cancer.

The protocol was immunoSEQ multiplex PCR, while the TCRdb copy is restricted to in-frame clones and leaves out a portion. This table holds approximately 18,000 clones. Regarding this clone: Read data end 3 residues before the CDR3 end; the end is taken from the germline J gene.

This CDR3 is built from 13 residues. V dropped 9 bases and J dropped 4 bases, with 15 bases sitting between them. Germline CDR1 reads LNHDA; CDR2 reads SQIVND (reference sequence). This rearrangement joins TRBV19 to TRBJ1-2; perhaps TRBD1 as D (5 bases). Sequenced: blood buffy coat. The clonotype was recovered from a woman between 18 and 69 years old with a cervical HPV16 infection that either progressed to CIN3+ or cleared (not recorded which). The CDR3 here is CASSYQGSYGYTF. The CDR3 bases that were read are TGTGCCAGCTCTTATCAGGGCTCCTATGGC.